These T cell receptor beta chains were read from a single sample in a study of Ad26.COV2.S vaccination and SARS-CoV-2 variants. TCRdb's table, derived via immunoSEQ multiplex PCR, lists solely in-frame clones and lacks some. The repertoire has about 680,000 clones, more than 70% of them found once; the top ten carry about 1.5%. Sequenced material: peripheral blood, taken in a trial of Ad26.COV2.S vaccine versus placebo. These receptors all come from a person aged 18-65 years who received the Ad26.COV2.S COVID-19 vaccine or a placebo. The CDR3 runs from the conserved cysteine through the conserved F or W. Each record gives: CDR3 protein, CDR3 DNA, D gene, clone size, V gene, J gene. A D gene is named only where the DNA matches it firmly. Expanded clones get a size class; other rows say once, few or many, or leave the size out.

cdr3_aa: CASSPSTGQGYEQYF; cdr3_nt: TGTGCCAGCTCACCATCCACAGGGCAAGGCTACGAGCAGTACTTC; d_call: -; clone_size: -; v_call: TRBV18; j_call: TRBJ2-7
cdr3_aa: CASSLKQGGSYEQYF; cdr3_nt: TGTGCCAGCAGCTTAAAGCAGGGTGGGTCCTACGAGCAGTACTTC; d_call: -; clone_size: -; v_call: TRBV7-9; j_call: TRBJ2-7
cdr3_aa: CASSLTDGYGYTF; cdr3_nt: TGTGCCAGCAGCTTAACTGACGGCTATGGCTACACCTTC; d_call: -; clone_size: -; v_call: TRBV7-3; j_call: TRBJ1-2
cdr3_aa: CASSFPGAVNTGELFF; cdr3_nt: TGTGCCAGCAGCTTCCCGGGGGCAGTTAACACCGGGGAGCTGTTTTTT; d_call: -; clone_size: -; v_call: TRBV7-9; j_call: TRBJ2-2
cdr3_aa: CASSFGLPPTEQFF; cdr3_nt: TGTGCCAGCAGCTTTGGCCTACCCCCCACGGAGCAGTTCTTC; d_call: -; clone_size: -; v_call: TRBV7-3; j_call: TRBJ2-1
cdr3_aa: CATRSPWAHTEAFF; cdr3_nt: TGTGCCACTAGGAGCCCCTGGGCCCACACTGAAGCTTTCTTT; d_call: -; clone_size: -; v_call: TRBV6-5; j_call: TRBJ1-1
cdr3_aa: CSVKGDSNQPQHF; cdr3_nt: TGCAGCGTTAAAGGGGATAGCAATCAGCCCCAGCATTTT; d_call: -; clone_size: -; v_call: TRBV29-1; j_call: TRBJ1-5
cdr3_aa: CASSLEAYTEAFF; cdr3_nt: TGTGCCAGCAGCTTAGAGGCGTACACTGAAGCTTTCTTT; d_call: -; clone_size: -; v_call: TRBV7-6; j_call: TRBJ1-1
cdr3_aa: CASSLDPGRNTEAFF; cdr3_nt: TGCGCCAGCAGCTTGGACCCCGGGAGGAACACTGAAGCTTTCTTT; d_call: -; clone_size: -; v_call: TRBV5-1; j_call: TRBJ1-1
cdr3_aa: CASSYSIATIQETQYF; cdr3_nt: TGTGCCAGCAGTTACTCGATTGCGACCATCCAAGAGACCCAGTACTTC; d_call: -; clone_size: -; v_call: TRBV6-6; j_call: TRBJ2-5
cdr3_aa: CACHRRGWANEKLFF; cdr3_nt: TGTGCCTGTCATCGTAGGGGTTGGGCTAATGAAAAACTGTTTTTT; d_call: -; clone_size: -; v_call: TRBV30; j_call: TRBJ1-4
cdr3_aa: CASSHPRAEYTDTQYF; cdr3_nt: TGTGCCAGCAGCCACCCAAGGGCGGAGTACACAGATACGCAGTATTTT; d_call: -; clone_size: -; v_call: TRBV3-1/TRBV3-2; j_call: TRBJ2-3
cdr3_aa: CASSNQRESTDTQYF; cdr3_nt: TGTGCCAGCAGCAACCAGCGGGAGAGCACAGATACGCAGTATTTT; d_call: TRBD2; clone_size: -; v_call: TRBV9; j_call: TRBJ2-3
cdr3_aa: CASSREKGNEAFF; cdr3_nt: TGTGCCAGTAGCCGGGAGAAAGGTAACGAAGCTTTCTTT; d_call: -; clone_size: -; v_call: TRBV19; j_call: TRBJ1-1
cdr3_aa: CAWSVHRRDTEAFF; cdr3_nt: TGTGCCTGGAGTGTACATCGGCGGGACACTGAAGCTTTCTTT; d_call: -; clone_size: -; v_call: TRBV30; j_call: TRBJ1-1
cdr3_aa: CASSLGQVPGYTF; cdr3_nt: TGTGCCAGCAGCTTAGGACAGGTCCCTGGCTACACCTTC; d_call: -; clone_size: -; v_call: TRBV7-9; j_call: TRBJ1-2
cdr3_aa: CAWTPGRGRETQYF; cdr3_nt: TGTGCCTGGACGCCGGGCCGGGGGAGGGAGACCCAGTACTTC; d_call: -; clone_size: -; v_call: TRBV30; j_call: TRBJ2-5
cdr3_aa: CAWGGVGETQYF; cdr3_nt: TGTGCCTGGGGAGGGGTGGGAGAGACCCAGTACTTC; d_call: -; clone_size: -; v_call: TRBV30; j_call: TRBJ2-5
cdr3_aa: CASSRLSGHNEQFF; cdr3_nt: TGTGCCAGCAGCCGCCTTAGCGGGCACAATGAGCAGTTCTTC; d_call: TRBD2; clone_size: -; v_call: TRBV3-1/TRBV3-2; j_call: TRBJ2-1
cdr3_aa: CASSLGRDSPNYGYTF; cdr3_nt: TGTGCCAGCAGCTTGGGAAGGGACAGCCCTAACTATGGCTACACCTTC; d_call: TRBD1; clone_size: -; v_call: TRBV5-6; j_call: TRBJ1-2
cdr3_aa: CAWSAFGTVNTEAFF; cdr3_nt: TGTGCCTGGAGTGCCTTCGGGACGGTGAACACTGAAGCTTTCTTT; d_call: -; clone_size: -; v_call: TRBV30; j_call: TRBJ1-1
cdr3_aa: CAIRDGRALYNEQFF; cdr3_nt: TGTGCCATCAGGGACGGGAGGGCCCTCTACAATGAGCAGTTCTTC; d_call: TRBD2; clone_size: -; v_call: TRBV10-3; j_call: TRBJ2-1
cdr3_aa: CASSLTSGGFSNNEQFF; cdr3_nt: TGTGCCAGCAGCTTAACCAGTGGCGGATTCTCTAACAATGAGCAGTTCTTC; d_call: -; clone_size: -; v_call: TRBV7-3; j_call: TRBJ2-1
cdr3_aa: CASSLGDTVSGANVLTF; cdr3_nt: TGTGCCAGCAGCTTAGGGGACACCGTATCTGGGGCCAACGTCCTGACTTTC; d_call: -; clone_size: -; v_call: TRBV13; j_call: TRBJ2-6
cdr3_aa: CASSLTSGVHSYEQYF; cdr3_nt: TGCGCCAGCAGCCTGACTAGCGGGGTTCACTCCTACGAGCAGTACTTC; d_call: TRBD2; clone_size: -; v_call: TRBV5-1; j_call: TRBJ2-7
cdr3_aa: CATSRDRDQPQHF; cdr3_nt: TGTGCCACCAGCAGAGATAGGGATCAGCCCCAGCATTTT; d_call: -; clone_size: few; v_call: TRBV15; j_call: TRBJ1-5
cdr3_aa: CASSVTPITDTQYF; cdr3_nt: TGTGCCAGTAGTGTAACACCGATCACAGATACGCAGTATTTT; d_call: -; clone_size: -; v_call: TRBV19; j_call: TRBJ2-3
cdr3_aa: CAWSRRETGFTGELFF; cdr3_nt: TGTGCCTGGTCCCGGAGGGAGACAGGGTTCACCGGGGAGCTGTTTTTT; d_call: -; clone_size: -; v_call: TRBV30; j_call: TRBJ2-2
cdr3_aa: CASSPVSGSGQETQYF; cdr3_nt: TGTGCCAGCTCACCAGTTTCTGGGAGCGGCCAAGAGACCCAGTACTTC; d_call: -; clone_size: -; v_call: TRBV18; j_call: TRBJ2-5
cdr3_aa: CASSPVATSSYEQYF; cdr3_nt: TGTGCCAGCAGCCCCGTAGCAACAAGCTCCTACGAGCAGTACTTC; d_call: -; clone_size: -; v_call: TRBV3-1/TRBV3-2; j_call: TRBJ2-7
cdr3_aa: CASSRAQGRGGQETQYF; cdr3_nt: TGTGCCAGCAGCCGCGCCCAGGGGCGGGGGGGCCAAGAGACCCAGTACTTC; d_call: TRBD2; clone_size: -; v_call: TRBV4-2; j_call: TRBJ2-5
cdr3_aa: CAWNYGASGGYIETQYF; cdr3_nt: TGTGCCTGGAACTATGGGGCTAGCGGGGGGTACATAGAGACCCAGTACTTC; d_call: TRBD2; clone_size: -; v_call: TRBV30; j_call: TRBJ2-5
cdr3_aa: CARGSSYEQYF; cdr3_nt: TGTGCCCGGGGGAGCTCCTACGAGCAGTACTTC; d_call: -; clone_size: -; v_call: TRBV2; j_call: TRBJ2-7
cdr3_aa: CASSLGRGQPQHF; cdr3_nt: TGTGCCAGCAGCTTAGGGCGGGGTCAGCCCCAGCATTTT; d_call: -; clone_size: few; v_call: TRBV11-3; j_call: TRBJ1-5
cdr3_aa: CASLLAGGYNEQFF; cdr3_nt: TGTGCCAGCTTACTAGCGGGAGGTTACAATGAGCAGTTCTTC; d_call: TRBD2; clone_size: -; v_call: TRBV6-5; j_call: TRBJ2-1
cdr3_aa: CATSDTGTDYGYTF; cdr3_nt: TGTGCCACCAGTGATACCGGGACAGACTATGGCTACACCTTC; d_call: TRBD1; clone_size: -; v_call: TRBV24-1; j_call: TRBJ1-2
cdr3_aa: CASSQVRLAPQETQYF; cdr3_nt: TGCGCCAGCAGCCAAGTAAGGCTAGCGCCACAAGAGACCCAGTACTTC; d_call: -; clone_size: -; v_call: TRBV4-1; j_call: TRBJ2-5
cdr3_aa: CASSLDNYSNQPQHF; cdr3_nt: TGCGCCAGCAGCTTAGATAATTATAGCAATCAGCCCCAGCATTTT; d_call: -; clone_size: once; v_call: TRBV5-1; j_call: TRBJ1-5
cdr3_aa: CASNKEGGNTIYF; cdr3_nt: TGTGCCAGCAACAAGGAGGGTGGAAACACCATATATTTT; d_call: -; clone_size: -; v_call: TRBV13; j_call: TRBJ1-3
cdr3_aa: CASSPFTGNTIYF; cdr3_nt: TGTGCCAGCTCGCCATTCACTGGAAACACCATATATTTT; d_call: -; clone_size: once; v_call: TRBV18; j_call: TRBJ1-3
cdr3_aa: CSVDVSGGTEAFF; cdr3_nt: TGCAGCGTTGATGTTTCTGGAGGGACTGAAGCTTTCTTT; d_call: -; clone_size: -; v_call: TRBV29-1; j_call: TRBJ1-1
cdr3_aa: CASSLRAYEQYF; cdr3_nt: TGTGCCAGCAGCCTCAGGGCCTACGAGCAGTACTTC; d_call: -; clone_size: -; v_call: TRBV2; j_call: TRBJ2-7
cdr3_aa: CASSGRGGTEEAFF; cdr3_nt: TGTGCCAGCAGCGGGCGGGGGGGCACTGAAGAAGCTTTCTTT; d_call: -; clone_size: -; v_call: TRBV11-2; j_call: TRBJ1-1
cdr3_aa: CASSWIVGTGYNEQFF; cdr3_nt: TGTGCCAGCAGCTGGATAGTCGGGACGGGATACAATGAGCAGTTCTTC; d_call: -; clone_size: -; v_call: TRBV7-9; j_call: TRBJ2-1
cdr3_aa: CSAIGGYEQYF; cdr3_nt: TGCAGTGCTATAGGTGGATACGAGCAGTACTTC; d_call: -; clone_size: -; v_call: TRBV20-1; j_call: TRBJ2-7
cdr3_aa: CASSRIAATDTQYF; cdr3_nt: TGTGCCAGCAGCCGTATAGCGGCCACAGATACGCAGTATTTT; d_call: -; clone_size: -; v_call: TRBV3-1/TRBV3-2; j_call: TRBJ2-3
cdr3_aa: CASSYLTENNEQFF; cdr3_nt: TGTGCCAGCAGCTATTTGACAGAGAACAATGAGCAGTTCTTC; d_call: -; clone_size: -; v_call: TRBV3-1/TRBV3-2; j_call: TRBJ2-1
cdr3_aa: CAIGREVSNQPQHF; cdr3_nt: TGTGCCATCGGGAGGGAGGTTAGCAATCAGCCCCAGCATTTT; d_call: -; clone_size: -; v_call: TRBV10-3; j_call: TRBJ1-5
cdr3_aa: CASSPTRGGDEQYF; cdr3_nt: TGTGCCAGCAGTCCCACACGGGGGGGAGACGAGCAGTACTTC; d_call: TRBD2; clone_size: -; v_call: TRBV6-5; j_call: TRBJ2-7
cdr3_aa: CASRYDRNYGYTF; cdr3_nt: TGTGCCAGCAGATACGACAGGAACTATGGCTACACCTTC; d_call: -; clone_size: once; v_call: TRBV12-3/TRBV12-4; j_call: TRBJ1-2
cdr3_aa: CASRSPEGAHQPQHF; cdr3_nt: TGTGCCAGCAGATCCCCGGAGGGGGCCCATCAGCCCCAGCATTTT; d_call: TRBD1; clone_size: once; v_call: TRBV28; j_call: TRBJ1-5
cdr3_aa: CASSRDRGNIQYF; cdr3_nt: TGTGCCAGCAGCCGGGACAGGGGAAACATTCAGTACTTC; d_call: TRBD1; clone_size: -; v_call: TRBV5-6; j_call: TRBJ2-4
cdr3_aa: CASSLVVAGAGTDTQYF; cdr3_nt: TGCGCCAGCAGCTTGGTTGTGGCGGGAGCGGGCACAGATACGCAGTATTTT; d_call: TRBD2; clone_size: -; v_call: TRBV5-1; j_call: TRBJ2-3
cdr3_aa: CASSTTSGSTDTQYF; cdr3_nt: TGTGCCAGCAGCACGACTAGCGGGAGCACAGATACGCAGTATTTT; d_call: TRBD2; clone_size: -; v_call: TRBV9; j_call: TRBJ2-3
cdr3_aa: CASGFWTGSGIQYF; cdr3_nt: TGTGCTAGTGGTTTTTGGACAGGGAGTGGCATTCAGTACTTC; d_call: TRBD1; clone_size: -; v_call: TRBV12-5; j_call: TRBJ2-4
cdr3_aa: CAWSAMESGYTF; cdr3_nt: TGTGCCTGGAGTGCAATGGAGAGTGGCTACACCTTC; d_call: -; clone_size: few; v_call: TRBV30; j_call: TRBJ1-2
cdr3_aa: CASSGGVYTDTQYF; cdr3_nt: TGTGCCAGCTCGGGGGGGGTCTACACAGATACGCAGTATTTT; d_call: TRBD2; clone_size: -; v_call: TRBV11-1; j_call: TRBJ2-3
cdr3_aa: CATSRDSGNYEQYF; cdr3_nt: TGTGCCACCAGCAGAGATTCGGGGAACTACGAGCAGTACTTC; d_call: -; clone_size: few; v_call: TRBV15; j_call: TRBJ2-7